These T cell receptor beta chains were read from a single sample in a study of regulatory T cells in long-lasting Graves disease. TCRdb re-derived calls from the multiplex PCR reads in MiXCR, one entry per CDR3 protein. This repertoire shows roughly 320,000 distinct CDR3 sequences, approximately 15% found once; its top ten account for roughly 27%. This sample also appeared in a second study, on T cells in Graves' hyperthyroidism and ophthalmopathy.

The sample was peripheral blood mononuclear cells (PBMCs), taken at new diagnosis, from a patient treated with antithyroid drugs. The receptors shown here come from a man aged 35 to 55 with Graves disease. Both conserved end residues are part of each CDR3. D genes are given only for firm matches. Size values are once, few and many counts, or a class for expanded clones, and some rows have none.

clone_size,v_call,cdr3_length,j_call,d_call,cdr3_nt,cdr3_aa
few,TRBV9,15,TRBJ2-5,-,TGTGCCAGCAGCAAACAGGGCTATCTTTTAGAGACCCAGTACTTC,CASSKQGYLLETQYF
many,TRBV3-1,19,TRBJ2-5,TRBD2,TGTGCCAGCAGCCCTCCGGCTGGGACTAGCGGGGGCGCCGGGAGGACCCAGTACTTC,CASSPPAGTSGGAGRTQYF
-,TRBV5-1,15,TRBJ2-1,TRBD1,TGCGCCAGCGCTACCGGGACAGGGGTGGAGGATGAGCAGTTCTTC,CASATGTGVEDEQFF
many,TRBV24-1,16,TRBJ2-3,TRBD1,TGTGCCACCAGTGATTTGTCAGGGGGTAACACAGATACGCAGTATTTT,CATSDLSGGNTDTQYF
-,TRBV7-9,15,TRBJ1-3,TRBD1,TGTGCCAGCAGTCTAGAGGACAGGGACGGAAACACCATATATTTT,CASSLEDRDGNTIYF
-,TRBV27,13,TRBJ2-7,-,TGTGCCAGCTCTTGGACGGAAGGCTACGAGCAGTACTTC,CASSWTEGYEQYF
many,TRBV7-2,13,TRBJ2-7,-,TGTGCCAGCAGCCCGCGGACGGCCTACGAGCAGTACTTC,CASSPRTAYEQYF
many,TRBV11-2,12,TRBJ2-7,-,TGTGCCAGCAGGTACGACATTTACGAGCAGTACTTC,CASRYDIYEQYF
many,TRBV2,12,TRBJ1-5,TRBD1,TGTGCCAGCAGGGACAGGGGTGAGCCCCAGCATTTT,CASRDRGEPQHF
-,TRBV24-1,15,TRBJ1-5,TRBD1,TGTGCCACCAGTGGGGCAGGGGGCACCAATCAGCCCCAGCATTTT,CATSGAGGTNQPQHF
few,TRBV20-1,15,TRBJ2-5,TRBD2,TGCAGTGCTAAAAGGCCTAGCGGGGGTTTGGAGACCCAGTACTTC,CSAKRPSGGLETQYF
few,TRBV2,14,TRBJ2-5,-,TGTGCCAGCAGTAAACAGGGAAACCAAGAGACCCAGTACTTC,CASSKQGNQETQYF
few,TRBV5-1,15,TRBJ2-1,-,TGCGCCAGCAGCGGGGGGACAAGTATTTACAATGAGCAGTTCTTC,CASSGGTSIYNEQFF
many,TRBV15,19,TRBJ2-3,TRBD2,TGTGCCACCAGCAGAGTGCCGGGACTAGCGGCAGCTAGCACAGATACGCAGTATTTT,CATSRVPGLAAASTDTQYF
many,TRBV7-2,14,TRBJ1-6,-,TGTGCCAGCAGCTTCACAGGGAACGGCTCACCCCTCCACTTT,CASSFTGNGSPLHF
-,TRBV4-2,13,TRBJ1-4,-,TGTGCCAGCAGCCCCGCCGTTGGAGAAAAACTGTTTTTT,CASSPAVGEKLFF
few,TRBV5-4,14,TRBJ2-5,-,TGTGCCAGCAGCCAAGACAGAAGACAAGAGACCCAGTACTTC,CASSQDRRQETQYF
many,TRBV7-3,15,TRBJ1-1,-,TGTGCCAGCAGCTTATCTGGGGGCGGGTACACTGAAGCTTTCTTT,CASSLSGGGYTEAFF
-,TRBV14,11,TRBJ2-7,-,TGTGCCAGCAGCCAAAAATACGAGCAGTACTTC,CASSQKYEQYF
many,TRBV5-1,14,TRBJ1-4,-,TGCGCCAGCAGCACTCGGACAGCCACCGAAAAACTGTTTTTT,CASSTRTATEKLFF
many,TRBV9,17,TRBJ2-4,-,TGTGCCAGCAGCGTAGTCGAGGGGCGCGGGGCCAAAAACATTCAGTACTTC,CASSVVEGRGAKNIQYF
-,TRBV18,14,TRBJ2-3,TRBD2,TGTGCCAGCTCACCTCGCGGGGGTGGTGATACGCAGTATTTT,CASSPRGGGDTQYF
many,TRBV28,14,TRBJ2-7,-,TGTGCCAGCAGTCCGTCGACAGCCTCCTACGAGCAGTACTTC,CASSPSTASYEQYF
-,TRBV2,16,TRBJ2-1,-,TGTGCCAGCAGCCAATACCGGACATTCTCCTACAATGAGCAGTTCTTC,CASSQYRTFSYNEQFF
once,TRBV15,16,TRBJ2-1,TRBD2,TGTGCCACCAGTCCTCCTCCAGCGGGGGGAAACAATGAGCAGTTCTTC,CATSPPPAGGNNEQFF
few,TRBV4-1,16,TRBJ1-1,TRBD1,TGTGCCAGCAGCCAAGACATGGGACAGGTTGGCACTGAAGCTTTCTTT,CASSQDMGQVGTEAFF
many,TRBV27,13,TRBJ2-7,-,TGTGCCAGCAGTACCCACGGGGCCTACGAGCAGTACTTC,CASSTHGAYEQYF
many,TRBV2,15,TRBJ2-1,TRBD2,TGTGCCAGCAGTCCGACTAGCGGACAATACAATGAGCAGTTCTTC,CASSPTSGQYNEQFF
many,TRBV5-1,15,TRBJ2-3,-,TGCGCCAGCAAGGCCCACCAGGGGATCGAAGATACGCAGTATTTT,CASKAHQGIEDTQYF
many,TRBV20-1,14,TRBJ2-5,-,TGCAGTGCTAGAGTAGCAGGGTCAGGGGAGACCCAGTACTTC,CSARVAGSGETQYF
many,TRBV28,14,TRBJ1-1,-,TGTGCCAGCAGTTTTTCTGGGACTAGGGAAGGAGCTTTCTTT,CASSFSGTREGAFF
few,TRBV10-3,14,TRBJ2-7,TRBD1,TGTGCCATCAGAGGGACAAGGGGGCTAGGGAAGCAGTACTTC,CAIRGTRGLGKQYF
many,TRBV6-1,17,TRBJ2-5,TRBD2,TGTGCCAGCAGTGAAGTTTGGCTAGCGGGGGGGCCGGAGACCCAGTACTTC,CASSEVWLAGGPETQYF
many,TRBV27,16,TRBJ2-6,TRBD1,TGTGCCAGCAGTTCTTCAAGGACAGGTGGGGCCAACGTCCTGACTTTC,CASSSSRTGGANVLTF
few,TRBV19,13,TRBJ1-1,-,TGTGCCAGTAGTATTAACGGGTACACTGAAGCTTTCTTT,CASSINGYTEAFF
-,TRBV11-2,16,TRBJ2-7,TRBD2,TGTGCCAGCAGCTTAGATCAAGCGGGAGGATCCTACGAGCAGTACTTC,CASSLDQAGGSYEQYF
many,TRBV6-5,13,TRBJ2-1,-,TGTGCCAGCAGTTTCCTAGAGGGCAATGAGCAGTTCTTC,CASSFLEGNEQFF
many,TRBV5-1,14,TRBJ1-1,-,TGCGCCAGCAGCCGGGGGGCGGGGGGATCTGAAGCTTTCTTT,CASSRGAGGSEAFF
-,TRBV6-1,16,TRBJ1-2,-,TGTGCCAGCAGTGAAGAGAGGAGCAGAATCCTCTATGGCTACACCTTC,CASSEERSRILYGYTF
many,TRBV2,19,TRBJ2-1,TRBD2,TGTGCCAGTAGGGATCTAGCGGGGGCGCCGGGGGGCTCCTACAATGAGCAGTTCTTC,CASRDLAGAPGGSYNEQFF
many,TRBV20-1,12,TRBJ1-1,-,TGCAGTGCCAACCCTTTTCTGATTGAAGCTTTCTTT,CSANPFLIEAFF
-,TRBV12-3/TRBV12-4,14,TRBJ2-4,-,TGTGCCAGCAGATTTAGACCGTCTTCGAGGCTTCAGTACTTC,CASRFRPSSRLQYF
many,TRBV5-1,12,TRBJ2-5,-,TGTGCCAGCAGCTTTACCCAAGAGACCCAGTACTTC,CASSFTQETQYF
few,TRBV18,15,TRBJ1-3,-,TGTGCCAGCTCACTGAGTCGGGACGGCGGAAACACCATATATTTT,CASSLSRDGGNTIYF
many,TRBV18,13,TRBJ2-5,-,TGTGCCAGCTCACCCCAGTCGTCGGAGACCCAGTACTTC,CASSPQSSETQYF
many,TRBV20-1,14,TRBJ2-3,-,TGCAGTGCTAGGGTCCCCCTTTCCACAGATACGCAGTATTTT,CSARVPLSTDTQYF
few,TRBV28,13,TRBJ1-2,-,TGTGCCTGCAGTCTGTCGGCGTGGGATGGCTACACCTTC,CACSLSAWDGYTF
-,TRBV2,14,TRBJ1-1,-,TGTGCCAGCAGTGCTCAGGGACGCAACACTGAAGCTTTCTTT,CASSAQGRNTEAFF
many,TRBV6-1,15,TRBJ2-3,TRBD1,TGTGCCAGCAGGGGGACCTCGACAGGGACAGATACGCAGTATTTT,CASRGTSTGTDTQYF
few,TRBV2,16,TRBJ2-5,TRBD2,TGTGCCAGCAGCGGTACTAGCGGGGGCTATCAAGAGACCCAGTACTTC,CASSGTSGGYQETQYF
-,TRBV5-6,14,TRBJ2-7,TRBD1,TGTGCCAGCAGCTTGGGGGACAGCTCCTACGAGCAGTACTTC,CASSLGDSSYEQYF
many,TRBV18,16,TRBJ2-3,TRBD2,TGTGCCAGCTCCGGGACTAGCGGGGGACCCCTGGATACGCAGTATTTT,CASSGTSGGPLDTQYF
-,TRBV7-3,13,TRBJ2-1,TRBD2,TGTGCCAGCAGCCGCGGGGGGGCCCGGGAGCAGTTCTTC,CASSRGGAREQFF
few,TRBV14,18,TRBJ2-1,TRBD2,TGTGCCAGCAGCCAAGTGTTCTATGTCGGGGGAGGGAAGGATGAGCAGTTCTTC,CASSQVFYVGGGKDEQFF
many,TRBV11-2,15,TRBJ2-7,TRBD2,TGTGCCAGCTCACCTACAAGCGGGGGCTCCTACGAGCAGTACTTC,CASSPTSGGSYEQYF
many,TRBV7-2,15,TRBJ1-1,TRBD1,TGTGCCAGCAGCCGCCAGACAGGGGGGGGCACTGAAGCTTTCTTT,CASSRQTGGGTEAFF
many,TRBV18,14,TRBJ2-7,-,TGTGCCAGCTCAGTGAGGCGCAGTTACGACGAGCAGTACTTC,CASSVRRSYDEQYF
-,TRBV7-8,16,TRBJ1-3,TRBD1,TGTGCCAGCAGCCTATGGGACAGTTTATCTGGAAACACCATATATTTT,CASSLWDSLSGNTIYF
-,TRBV7-2,16,TRBJ1-3,-,TGTGCCAGCAGCTTAGTCCCAGGGACGGGTGGAAACACCATATATTTT,CASSLVPGTGGNTIYF